These 18 T cell receptor beta chains originate from one sample sequenced in a study of blood T cell repertoires in COVID-19. Profiled with immunoSEQ multiplex PCR; TCRdb holds only in-frame clones, not every one. This repertoire shows about 350,000 clones, about 88% found once; its top ten account for 5.5% to 7.5%. Specimen: peripheral blood. The receptors derive from a woman in her 70s with COVID-19, enrolled during active disease.

The chain recombines TRBV7-2 with TRBJ1-2; D remains ambiguous. Trimming shortened V by 0 bases and J by 0 bases, and 14 bases separated the two germline ends. Germline CDR1 SGHTA, CDR2 FQGNSA. The CDR3 covers 17 residues. The CDR3 DNA reads as TGTGCCAGCAGCTTAGCGCTTTCGCAGGTTCCTAACTATGGCTACACCTTC. It encodes CASSLALSQVPNYGYTF.

This clone was observed a single time. The V call is TRBV10-3, the J call TRBJ2-1, with TRBD2 matching 12 bases. The CDR3 length is 17 residues. The germline V gene has CDR1 ENHRY and CDR2 SYGVKD. V was pared by 6 bases and J by 6 bases, with 12 bases of the junction left unmatched. CDR3 region: CAISPRSLAGGSNEQFF. In DNA, the CDR3 is TGTGCCATCAGCCCCCGATCACTAGCGGGGGGTTCCAATGAGCAGTTCTTC.

This clone was picked up one time. The chain is built from TRBV12-5 and TRBJ2-3; D gene ambiguous. Germline V lookup: CDR1 LGHNT, CDR2 FRNRAP. The V end lost 5 bases, the J end lost 6 bases, and 6 bases lay between the germline ends. The CDR3 consists of 11 residues. The CDR3 coding sequence is TGTGCTAGTGGTCAGAGGGATACGCAGTATTTT. This encodes CASGQRDTQYF.

This clone was seen only once. The chain carries TRBV5-1 and TRBJ2-7; tentative D call: TRBD2 (6 bases). From germline, CDR1 is SGHRS and CDR2 YFSETQ. V shed 0 bases and J shed 4 bases, with 14 bases lying between them. This CDR3 spans 15 amino acids. CDR3 sequence reads: CASSLAGLSSYEQYF. The CDR3 bases are TGCGCCAGCAGCTTGGCGGGACTTTCGTCTTACGAGCAGTACTTC.

This chain's CDR3 is CASSETQYF. The CDR3 DNA follows: TGCGCCAGCTCGGAGACCCAGTACTTC. V gene TRBV23-1 combines with J gene TRBJ2-5; D unclear. TRBV23-1 is labeled an ORF, and its function is uncertain. Deletions cut 8 bases from V and 5 bases from J, with 3 bases between. This CDR3 has 9 residues.

The chain combines TRBV2 with TRBJ2-5; D is perhaps TRBD1 (6 bases). CDR1 is SNHLY, CDR2 FYNNEI, per germline. This CDR3 contains 13 residues. Trimming left V 7 bases short and J 1 base short, with 10 bases between. The CDR3 sequence is CASTRGPQETQYF. The CDR3 region has the DNA TGTGCCAGCACCAGGGGACCCCAAGAGACCCAGTACTTC.

Only a few counts were recorded for this clone. The chain links TRBV18 to TRBJ1-2; D possibly corresponds to TRBD1 (5 bases). Germline CDR1 reads KGHSH; CDR2 reads LQKENI. This CDR3 contains 15 residues. Trimming cost V 5 bases and J 4 bases, with 17 bases left between them. The CDR3 protein is CASSEETGYLYGYTF. The CDR3 DNA sequence: TGTGCCAGCTCAGAAGAAACAGGCTACCTCTATGGCTACACCTTC.

The V call is TRBV7-9, the J call TRBJ2-1, with 8 bases matching TRBD1. The germline CDR1 and CDR2 sequences are SEHNR and FQNEAQ (reference sequence). The J segment lost 16 bases and the V segment lost 2 bases, leaving 13 bases of the junction unmatched. CDR3 length: 14 residues. The DNA of the CDR3 is TGTGCCAGCAGCTTAAAGAGGTCGACAGGGGTTGAATTCTTC. Encoded protein: CASSLKRSTGVEFF. The complete variable domain, with remaining parts taken from reference TRBV7-9 and TRBJ2-1, reads DTGVSQNPRHKITKRGQNVTFRCDPISEHNRLYWYRQTLGQGPEFLTYFQNEAQLEKSRLLSDRFSAERPKGSFSTLEIQRTEQGDSAMYLCASSLKRSTGVEFFGPGTRLTVL.

The chain couples TRBV12-3 or TRBV12-4 to TRBJ2-7; no reliable D call. CDR3 length equals 13 residues. Trimming cost V 2 bases and J 6 bases, with 11 bases left between them. The chain's CDR3 is CASSLMRGSEQYF. DNA for the CDR3: TGTGCCAGCAGTTTAATGCGAGGTTCCGAGCAGTACTTC.

CDR3 loop: CASSSPGLAGGTDTQYF. DNA for the CDR3: TGTGCCAGCAGTTCCCCGGGACTAGCGGGGGGGACGGATACGCAGTATTTT. The gene calls are TRBV28 and TRBJ2-3; TRBD2 matches at 16 bases. This CDR3 comprises 17 residues. Germline values: CDR1 MDHEN, CDR2 SYDVKM. The V gene end was trimmed by 4 bases and the J gene end by 6 bases; junction bases not matched to a gene: 7.

The gene calls are TRBV7-9 and TRBJ1-1; D unclear. V was cut by 4 bases and J by 7 bases, with 7 bases left in between. Germline CDR1 and CDR2: SEHNR and FQNEAQ (reference sequence). The CDR3 contains 11 residues. The CDR3 coding sequence is TGTGCCAGCAGCTGGGCCCTTGAAGCTTTCTTT. Its translation is CASSWALEAFF.

This chain joins TRBV6-1 and TRBJ1-2; D ambiguous. The V end lost 2 bases, the J end lost 5 bases, and 9 bases lay between the germline ends. The germline gives CDR1 MNHNS, CDR2 SASEGT. The CDR3 has 13 residues. This CDR3 is CASSERTAYGYTF. DNA of the CDR3: TGTGCCAGCAGTGAACGGACTGCGTATGGCTACACCTTC.

V gene TRBV2 combines with J gene TRBJ1-5; TRBD1 might be the D (5 bases). Per the germline V gene, CDR1 is SNHLY and CDR2 is FYNNEI. V lost 6 bases to trimming and J lost 0 bases, with 6 bases between them. There are 13 residues in the CDR3. The CDR3 sequence: CASRGGSNQPQHF. The CDR3 DNA follows: TGTGCCAGCAGGGGGGGTAGCAATCAGCCCCAGCATTTT. Complete variable domain (other parts from reference TRBV2 and TRBJ1-5): EPEVTQTPSHQVTQMGQEVILRCVPISNHLYFYWYRQILGQKVEFLVSFYNNEISEKSEIFDDQFSVERPDGSNFTLKIRSTKLEDSAMYFCASRGGSNQPQHFGDGTRLSIL.

The chain is built from TRBV7-9 and TRBJ2-3; 7 nucleotides match TRBD2. CDR1 is SEHNR, CDR2 FQNEAQ, per germline (reference sequence). CDR3 length: 16 amino acids. V lost 4 bases, J lost 1 base, and 8 bases stayed unmatched. The CDR3 DNA sequence: TGTGCCAGCAGCTCCGTAGCTGGGGGGGGCACAGATACGCAGTATTTT. It is translated as CASSSVAGGGTDTQYF.

The chain carries TRBV29-1 and TRBJ1-2; TRBD1 aligns across 8 bases. CDR3 length equals 14 residues. Germline V gene data show CDR1 as SQVTM and CDR2 as ANQGSEA. J gave up 3 bases and V 4 bases, and 7 bases lay outside the gene matches. The CDR3 DNA is TGCAGCGTTGGAGATCCGACAGGGGACTATGGCTACACCTTC. Residues: CSVGDPTGDYGYTF.

V and J are TRBV6-5 and TRBJ1-3, with D possibly matching TRBD1 (6 bases). The germline CDR1 and CDR2 sequences are MNHEY and SVGAGI. The CDR3 contains 14 residues. V shed 5 bases and J shed 2 bases, with 10 bases lying between them. The CDR3 DNA sequence: TGTGCCAGCAGTCTTACAGGGCCTGGAAACACCATATATTTT. Translated, it gives CASSLTGPGNTIYF.

The table lists this clone with a count of one. The CDR3 nucleotides read TGTGCCAGCTCACCAATGGGCAGAACGGGGACAGATACGCAGTATTTT. This translates into CASSPMGRTGTDTQYF. V and J are TRBV18 and TRBJ2-3; weak D call: TRBD2 (5 bases). V was trimmed by 2 bases and J by 3 bases, leaving 15 bases between them. This CDR3 comprises 16 residues. CDR1 is KGHSH, CDR2 LQKENI, per germline.

The rearrangement uses TRBV29-1 and TRBJ1-2; 8 bases fit TRBD1. This CDR3 has 15 amino acids. V dropped 6 bases and J dropped 4; count of bases not matched to a gene: 13. Germline lookup yields CDR1 SQVTM and CDR2 ANQGSEA. CDR3 DNA sequence: TGCAGCGTGCCATTTCGTAGACAGGGGCCCTATGGCTACACCTTC. It encodes CSVPFRRQGPYGYTF.